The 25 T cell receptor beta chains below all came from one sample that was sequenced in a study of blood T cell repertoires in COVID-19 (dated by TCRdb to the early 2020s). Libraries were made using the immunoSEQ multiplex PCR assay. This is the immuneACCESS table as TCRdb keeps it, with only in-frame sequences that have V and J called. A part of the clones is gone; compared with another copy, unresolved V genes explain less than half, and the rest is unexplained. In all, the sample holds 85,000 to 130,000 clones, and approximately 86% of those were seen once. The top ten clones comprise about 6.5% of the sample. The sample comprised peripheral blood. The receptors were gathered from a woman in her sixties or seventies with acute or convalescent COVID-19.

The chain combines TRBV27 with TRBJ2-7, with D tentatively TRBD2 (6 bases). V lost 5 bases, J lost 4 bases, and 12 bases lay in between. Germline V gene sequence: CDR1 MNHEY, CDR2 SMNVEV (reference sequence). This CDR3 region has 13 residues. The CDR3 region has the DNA TGTGCCAGCAGTATCGGGAGTGTTTACGAGCAGTACTTC. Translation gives CASSIGSVYEQYF.

The CDR3 region has the DNA TGTGCCTGGGTGGAGATGAACACCGGGGAGCTGTTTTTT. It encodes CAWVEMNTGELFF. The chain combines TRBV30 with TRBJ2-2; D remains ambiguous. This CDR3 contains 13 residues. V gave up 5 bases and J gave up 1 base, with 8 bases separating them. CDR1 is GTSNPN and CDR2 is SVGIG in the germline V gene (reference sequence).

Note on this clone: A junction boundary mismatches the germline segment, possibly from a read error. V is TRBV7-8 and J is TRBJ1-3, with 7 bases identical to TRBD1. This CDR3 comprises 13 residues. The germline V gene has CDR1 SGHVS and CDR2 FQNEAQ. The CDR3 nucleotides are TGTGCCAGCAGCTTAGGACAGGGAAGCACCATATATTTT. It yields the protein CASSLGQGSTIYF.

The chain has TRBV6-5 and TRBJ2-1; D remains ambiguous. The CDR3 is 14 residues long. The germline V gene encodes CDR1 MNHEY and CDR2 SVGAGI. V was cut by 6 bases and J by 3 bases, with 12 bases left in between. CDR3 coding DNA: TGTGCCAGCAGCCTATCTAACTACTACAATGAGCAGTTCTTC. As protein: CASSLSNYYNEQFF.

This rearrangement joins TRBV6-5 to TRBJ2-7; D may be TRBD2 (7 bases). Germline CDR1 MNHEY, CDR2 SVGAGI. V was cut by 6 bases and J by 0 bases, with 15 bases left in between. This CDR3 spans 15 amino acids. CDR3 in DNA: TGTGCCAGCAGGGGGGGGCAGGGCAGCTCCTACGAGCAGTACTTC. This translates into CASRGGQGSSYEQYF.

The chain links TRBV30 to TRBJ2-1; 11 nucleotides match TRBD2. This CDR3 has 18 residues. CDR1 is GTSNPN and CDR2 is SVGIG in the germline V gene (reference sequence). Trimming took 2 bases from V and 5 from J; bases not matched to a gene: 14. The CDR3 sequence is CAWSLPFTSGRWDNEQFF. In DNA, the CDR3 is TGTGCCTGGAGTCTACCCTTTACTAGCGGGAGATGGGACAATGAGCAGTTCTTC.

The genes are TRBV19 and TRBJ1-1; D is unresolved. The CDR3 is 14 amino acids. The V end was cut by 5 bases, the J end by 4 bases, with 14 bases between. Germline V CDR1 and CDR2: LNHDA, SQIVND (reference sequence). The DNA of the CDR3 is TGTGCCAGTAGTTCGCCGGGGTGGGGCACTGAAGCTTTCTTT. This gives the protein CASSSPGWGTEAFF.

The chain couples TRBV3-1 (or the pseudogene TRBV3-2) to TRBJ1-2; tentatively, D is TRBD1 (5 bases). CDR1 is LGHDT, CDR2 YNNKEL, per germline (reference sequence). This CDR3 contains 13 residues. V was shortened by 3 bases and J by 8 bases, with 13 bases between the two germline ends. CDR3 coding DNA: TGTGCCAGCAGCCAGCCCGCAGGGAACGGCTACACCTTC. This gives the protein CASSQPAGNGYTF.

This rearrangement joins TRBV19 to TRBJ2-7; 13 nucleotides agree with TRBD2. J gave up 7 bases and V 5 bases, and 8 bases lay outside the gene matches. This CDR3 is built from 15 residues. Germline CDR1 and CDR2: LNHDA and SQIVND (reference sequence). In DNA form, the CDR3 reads TGTGCCAGTAGTCCGTGGACTAGCGGGAGCAGTGAGCAGTACTTC. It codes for CASSPWTSGSSEQYF. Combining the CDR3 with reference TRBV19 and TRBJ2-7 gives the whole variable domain DGGITQSPKYLFRKEGQNVTLSCEQNLNHDAMYWYRQDPGQGLRLIYYSQIVNDFQKGDIAEGYSVSREKKESFPLTVTSAQKNPTAFYLCASSPWTSGSSEQYFGPGTRLTVT.

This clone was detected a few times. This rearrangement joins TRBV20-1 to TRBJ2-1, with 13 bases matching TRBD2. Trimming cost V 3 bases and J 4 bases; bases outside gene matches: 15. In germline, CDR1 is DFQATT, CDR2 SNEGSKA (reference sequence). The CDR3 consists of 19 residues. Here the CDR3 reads CSASRGTSGTAQIYNEQFF. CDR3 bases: TGCAGTGCTAGTCGCGGGACTAGCGGGACAGCCCAGATATACAATGAGCAGTTCTTC.

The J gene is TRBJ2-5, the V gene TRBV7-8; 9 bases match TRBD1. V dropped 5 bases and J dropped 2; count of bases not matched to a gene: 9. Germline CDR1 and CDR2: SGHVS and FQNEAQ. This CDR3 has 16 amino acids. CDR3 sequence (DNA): TGTGCCAGCAGCATACAGGGGGCGGGAACGCAAGAGACCCAGTACTTC. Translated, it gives CASSIQGAGTQETQYF.

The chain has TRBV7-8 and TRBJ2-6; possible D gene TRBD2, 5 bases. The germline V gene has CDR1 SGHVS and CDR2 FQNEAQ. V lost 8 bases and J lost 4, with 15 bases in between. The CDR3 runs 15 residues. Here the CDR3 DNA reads TGTGCCAGCCGGCGGGCCTATCGAGGGGCCAACGTCCTGACTTTC. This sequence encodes CASRRAYRGANVLTF.

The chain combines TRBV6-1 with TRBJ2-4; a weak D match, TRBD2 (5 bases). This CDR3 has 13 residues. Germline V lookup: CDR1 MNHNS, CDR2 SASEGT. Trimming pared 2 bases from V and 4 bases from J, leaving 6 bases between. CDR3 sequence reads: CASSESGKNIQYF. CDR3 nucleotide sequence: TGTGCCAGCAGTGAATCGGGGAAAAACATTCAGTACTTC.

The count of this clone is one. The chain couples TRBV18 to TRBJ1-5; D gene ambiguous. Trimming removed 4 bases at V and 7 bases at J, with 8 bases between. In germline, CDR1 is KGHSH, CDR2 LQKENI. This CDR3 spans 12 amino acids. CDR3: CASSLSPQPQHF. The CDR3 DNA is TGTGCCAGCTCACTCTCTCCCCAGCCCCAGCATTTT.

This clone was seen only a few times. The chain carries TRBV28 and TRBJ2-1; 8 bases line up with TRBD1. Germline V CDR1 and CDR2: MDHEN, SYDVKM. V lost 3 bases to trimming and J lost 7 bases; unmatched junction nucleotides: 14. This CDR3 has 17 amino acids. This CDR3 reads CASSLGLGIRGLNEQFF. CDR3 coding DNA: TGTGCCAGCAGTTTGGGACTGGGGATCAGGGGGCTGAATGAGCAGTTCTTC.

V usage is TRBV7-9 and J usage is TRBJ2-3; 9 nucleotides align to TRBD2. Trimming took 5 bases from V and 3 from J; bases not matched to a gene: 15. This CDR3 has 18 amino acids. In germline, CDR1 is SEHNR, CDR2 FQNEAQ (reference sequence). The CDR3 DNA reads TGTGCCAGCAGCGAGCCCCTCGTAGCGGGAGTTAAAACAGATACGCAGTATTTT. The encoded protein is CASSEPLVAGVKTDTQYF.

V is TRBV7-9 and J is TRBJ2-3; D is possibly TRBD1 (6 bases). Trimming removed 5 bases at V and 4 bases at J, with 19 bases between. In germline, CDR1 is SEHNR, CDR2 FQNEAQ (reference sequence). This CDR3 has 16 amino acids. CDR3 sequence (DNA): TGTGCCAGCAGCCCTCAGGGGCTTGGTGTATCAGATACGCAGTATTTT. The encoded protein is CASSPQGLGVSDTQYF.

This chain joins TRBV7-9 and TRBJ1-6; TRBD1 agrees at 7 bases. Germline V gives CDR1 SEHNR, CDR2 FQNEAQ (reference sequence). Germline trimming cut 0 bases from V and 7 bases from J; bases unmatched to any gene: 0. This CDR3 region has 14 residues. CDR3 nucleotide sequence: TGTGCCAGCAGCTTAGCAGGGGGCAATTCACCCCTCCACTTT. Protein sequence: CASSLAGGNSPLHF. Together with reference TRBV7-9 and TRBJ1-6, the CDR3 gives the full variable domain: DTGVSQNPRHKITKRGQNVTFRCDPISEHNRLYWYRQTLGQGPEFLTYFQNEAQLEKSRLLSDRFSAERPKGSFSTLEIQRTEQGDSAMYLCASSLAGGNSPLHFGNGTRLTVT.

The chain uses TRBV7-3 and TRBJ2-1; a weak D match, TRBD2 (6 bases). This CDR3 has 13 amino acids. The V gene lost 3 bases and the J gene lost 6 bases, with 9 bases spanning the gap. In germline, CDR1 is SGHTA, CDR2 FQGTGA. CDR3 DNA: TGTGCCAGCAGCTTGGGGACTCCCAATGAGCAGTTCTTC. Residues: CASSLGTPNEQFF.

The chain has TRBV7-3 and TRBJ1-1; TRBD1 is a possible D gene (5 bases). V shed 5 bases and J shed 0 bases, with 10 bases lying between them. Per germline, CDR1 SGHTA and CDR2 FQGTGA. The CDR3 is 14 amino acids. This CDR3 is CASSPDNMNTEAFF. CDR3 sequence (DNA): TGTGCCAGCAGCCCGGACAACATGAACACTGAAGCTTTCTTT.

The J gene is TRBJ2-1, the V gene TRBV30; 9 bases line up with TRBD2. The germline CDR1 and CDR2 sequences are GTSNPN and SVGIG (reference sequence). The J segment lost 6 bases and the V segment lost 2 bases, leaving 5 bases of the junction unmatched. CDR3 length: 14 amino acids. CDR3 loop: CAWSSGRPPNEQFF. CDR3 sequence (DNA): TGTGCCTGGAGTAGCGGGAGGCCCCCCAATGAGCAGTTCTTC.

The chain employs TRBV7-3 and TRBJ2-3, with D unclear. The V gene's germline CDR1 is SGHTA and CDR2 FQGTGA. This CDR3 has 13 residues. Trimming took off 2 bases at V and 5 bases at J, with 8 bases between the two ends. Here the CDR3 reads CASSLETGDTQYF. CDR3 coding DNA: TGTGCCAGCAGCTTAGAGACGGGAGATACGCAGTATTTT. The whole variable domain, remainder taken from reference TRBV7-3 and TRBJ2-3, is GAGVSQTPSNKVTEKGKYVELRCDPISGHTALYWYRQSLGQGPEFLIYFQGTGAADDSGLPNDRFFAVRPEGSVSTLKIQRTERGDSAVYLCASSLETGDTQYFGPGTRLTVL.

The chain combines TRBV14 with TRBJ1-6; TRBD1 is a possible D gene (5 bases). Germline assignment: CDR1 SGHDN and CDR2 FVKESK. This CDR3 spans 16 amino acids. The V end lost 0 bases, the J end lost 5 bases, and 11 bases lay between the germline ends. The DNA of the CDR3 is TGTGCCAGCAGCCAAGATGCGGGGACTAATAATTCACCCCTCCACTTT. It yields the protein CASSQDAGTNNSPLHF.

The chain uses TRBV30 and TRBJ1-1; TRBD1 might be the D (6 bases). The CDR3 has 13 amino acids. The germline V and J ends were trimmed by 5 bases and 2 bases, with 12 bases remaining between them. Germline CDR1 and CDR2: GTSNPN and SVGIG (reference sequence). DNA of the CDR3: TGTGCCTGGGGGAGACAGGATAACACTGAAGCTTTCTTT. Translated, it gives CAWGRQDNTEAFF.

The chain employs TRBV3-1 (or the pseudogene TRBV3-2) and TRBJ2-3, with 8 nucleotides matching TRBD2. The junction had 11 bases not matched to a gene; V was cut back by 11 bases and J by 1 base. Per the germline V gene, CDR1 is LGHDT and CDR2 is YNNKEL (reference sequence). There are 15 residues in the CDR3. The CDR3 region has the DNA TGTGCCTCGGCTACTAGCGGTTCCCGCACAGATACGCAGTATTTT. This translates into CASATSGSRTDTQYF.